This record looks at one T cell receptor beta chain sequence and its context. Antigen unknown. Measured with immunoSEQ multiplex PCR; TCRdb has only the in-frame clones, and not every one. The data contain about 80,000 clones, roughly 91% of them singletons. This specimen comes from a study of OX40 agonist ivuxolimab in advanced cancers. Whole-study findings and limits: Both blood CD4+ and CD8+ T cells showed clonal growth by week 6 at 0.1 to 3.0 mg/kg.

V shed 11 bases, J shed 4 bases, and the junction held 6 bases outside the gene matches. The CDR3 sequence is 13 residues long. The germline V gene encodes CDR1 MNHEY and CDR2 SMNVEV (reference sequence). Sampling of blood occurred at baseline, cycle 4 day 1, and cycle 7 day 1. The receptor was derived from an adult with an advanced solid tumor such as melanoma, head and neck, liver or kidney cancer. The sample consisted of CD4+ or CD8+ T cells sorted from blood, taken in a trial of the OX40 agonist ivuxolimab. J is TRBJ2-2 and V is TRBV27; 8 bases align to TRBD1. The CDR3 protein is CASRGQTTGELFF. CDR3 DNA: TGTGCCTCCAGGGGGCAGACCACCGGGGAGCTGTTTTTT.